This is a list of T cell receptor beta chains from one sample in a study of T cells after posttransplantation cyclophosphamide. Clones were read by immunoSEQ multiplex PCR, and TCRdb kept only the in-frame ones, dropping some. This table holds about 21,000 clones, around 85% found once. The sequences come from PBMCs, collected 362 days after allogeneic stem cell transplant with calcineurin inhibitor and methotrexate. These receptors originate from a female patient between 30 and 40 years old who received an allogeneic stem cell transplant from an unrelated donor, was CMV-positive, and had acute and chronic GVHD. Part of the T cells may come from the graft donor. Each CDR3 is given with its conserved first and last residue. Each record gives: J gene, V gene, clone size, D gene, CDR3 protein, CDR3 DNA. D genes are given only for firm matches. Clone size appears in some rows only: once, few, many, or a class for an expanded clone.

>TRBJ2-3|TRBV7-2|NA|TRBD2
CASSLGAGGPGRDTQYF
TGTGCCAGCAGCTTAGGAGCGGGAGGGCCAGGTAGAGATACGCAGTATTTT
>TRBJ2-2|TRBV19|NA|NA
CASSPGRQGSTGELFF
TGTGCCAGTAGTCCAGGTAGGCAGGGATCCACCGGGGAGCTGTTTTTT
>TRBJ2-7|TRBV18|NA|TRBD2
CASSLLGTSGSSGEQYF
TGTGCCAGCTCACTCCTCGGGACTAGCGGGAGCTCGGGCGAGCAGTACTTC
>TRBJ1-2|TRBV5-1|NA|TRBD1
CASSLGGQGWHGYTF
TGCGCCAGCAGCTTGGGGGGACAGGGTTGGCATGGCTACACCTTC
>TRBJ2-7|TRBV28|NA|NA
CASSLLRGNYEQYF
TGTGCCAGCAGTTTACTGAGGGGGAATTACGAGCAGTACTTC
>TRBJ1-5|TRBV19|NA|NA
CASNNRVDQPQHF
TGTGCCAGTAATAACAGGGTGGATCAGCCCCAGCATTTT
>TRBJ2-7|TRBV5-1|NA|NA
CASSFPLAGEQYF
TGCGCCAGCAGCTTCCCCCTAGCTGGTGAGCAGTACTTC
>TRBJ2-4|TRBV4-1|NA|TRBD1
CASSQDQADRGGNIQYF
TGCGCCAGCAGCCAAGATCAGGCGGACAGGGGAGGGAACATTCAGTACTTC
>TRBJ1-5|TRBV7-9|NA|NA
CASSLSGYSNQPQHF
TGTGCCAGCAGCTTAAGCGGTTATAGCAATCAGCCCCAGCATTTT
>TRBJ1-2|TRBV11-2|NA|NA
CASSPAGFGYTF
TGTGCCAGCAGCCCCGCGGGGTTTGGCTACACCTTC
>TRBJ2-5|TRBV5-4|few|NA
CASSLMGMETQYF
TGTGCCAGCAGCTTGATGGGCATGGAGACCCAGTACTTC
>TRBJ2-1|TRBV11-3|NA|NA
CASSPGGKRNEQFF
TGTGCCAGCAGCCCTGGCGGGAAAAGGAATGAGCAGTTCTTC
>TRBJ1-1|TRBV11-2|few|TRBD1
CASSNRGGITEAFF
TGTGCCAGCAGCAACAGGGGGGGGATAACTGAAGCTTTCTTT
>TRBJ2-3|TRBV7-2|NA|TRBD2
CASTLSSGSSTDTQYF
TGTGCCAGCACCCTCTCTAGCGGGAGTAGCACAGATACGCAGTATTTT
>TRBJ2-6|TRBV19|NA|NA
CASSGLSSGANVLTF
TGTGCCAGTAGTGGACTGAGCTCTGGGGCCAACGTCCTGACTTTC
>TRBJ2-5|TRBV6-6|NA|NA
CASSYGTRVNF
TGTGCCAGCAGTTACGGGACACGCGTCAACTTC
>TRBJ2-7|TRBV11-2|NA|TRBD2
CASLVAGGYEQYF
TGTGCCAGCCTTGTAGCGGGAGGATACGAGCAGTACTTC
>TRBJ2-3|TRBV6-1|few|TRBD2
CASSEASGMRDTQYF
TGTGCCAGCAGTGAAGCTAGCGGGATGAGAGATACGCAGTATTTT
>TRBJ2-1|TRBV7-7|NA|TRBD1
CASNPTGDSYNEQFF
TGTGCTAGCAACCCGACAGGGGATAGCTACAATGAGCAGTTCTTC
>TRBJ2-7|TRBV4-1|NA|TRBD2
CASSQYLAGELYEQYF
TGCGCCAGCAGCCAATACTTAGCGGGAGAATTGTACGAGCAGTACTTC
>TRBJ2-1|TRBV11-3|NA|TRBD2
CASSLSGSHEQFF
TGTGCCAGCAGCCTCAGCGGGAGCCATGAGCAGTTCTTC
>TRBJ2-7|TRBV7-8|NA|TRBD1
CASRHRGGQGLSYEQYF
TGTGCCAGCAGGCACAGGGGGGGACAGGGCCTCTCCTACGAGCAGTACTTC
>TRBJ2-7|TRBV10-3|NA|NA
CAIRSRSSYEQYF
TGTGCCATCAGGAGTAGAAGCTCCTACGAGCAGTACTTC